Below, one TCR beta chain is given with its context. Libraries were prepared by immunoSEQ multiplex PCR; TCRdb keeps only in-frame clonotypes and omits some of them. The sample includes 150,000 to 170,000 clones, about 73% of them seen just once. This sample is drawn from a study of blood T cell repertoires in COVID-19. Study information: Sources were T cells, B-cell-depleted T cells, or PBMCs; the material itself was cDNA or gDNA.

The sequenced sample was peripheral blood. This TCR was sampled from an elderly man with acute or convalescent COVID-19.

The CDR3 DNA reads TGTGCCAGTCAGACACTGGAACAGGGGGTTTATGGCTACACCTTC. It is translated as CASQTLEQGVYGYTF. The J gene is TRBJ1-2, the V gene TRBV19; 8 nucleotides agree with TRBD1. This CDR3 spans 15 amino acids. J lost 5 bases, V lost 8 bases, and 13 bases had no gene match. Germline V gene sequence: CDR1 LNHDA, CDR2 SQIVND (reference sequence).